Listed here are 7 T cell receptor beta chains from one sample, sequenced in a study of blood T cell repertoires in COVID-19. Generated by immunoSEQ multiplex PCR, the TCRdb table keeps only in-frame clones and is missing some. The sample records some 450,000 clones, around 90% being singletons. The material sequenced was peripheral blood. These receptors were obtained from a man between 18 and 35 years old with COVID-19, enrolled during active disease.

The chain recombines TRBV6-4 with TRBJ2-1; 7 bases are a match to TRBD1. Germline V CDR1 and CDR2: MRHNA, SNTAGT. J gave up 7 bases and V 4 bases, and 4 bases lay outside the gene matches. The length of the CDR3 is 13 residues. CDR3 residues: CASSATGMNEQFF. The CDR3 DNA sequence: TGTGCCAGCAGTGCGACAGGGATGAATGAGCAGTTCTTC.

This clone showed up just once. The chain carries TRBV12-3 or TRBV12-4 and TRBJ1-1, with D perhaps TRBD1 (6 bases). This CDR3 comprises 12 residues. V dropped 2 bases and J dropped 5 bases, with 6 bases sitting between them. The CDR3 protein is CASSLTGTEAFF. CDR3 nucleotides: TGTGCCAGCAGTTTAACAGGGACTGAAGCTTTCTTT.

The chain is built from TRBV7-6 and TRBJ2-3; possible D gene TRBD1, 5 bases. The CDR3 totals 15 residues. V lost 1 base to trimming and J lost 4 bases, with 12 bases between them. Germline CDR1 reads SGHVS; CDR2 reads FNYEAQ. The CDR3 reads CASSLGGRGPDTQYF. The CDR3 region has the DNA TGTGCCAGCAGCTTAGGGGGAAGGGGCCCAGATACGCAGTATTTT.

The rearrangement links TRBV19 to TRBJ1-3; TRBD1 matches 7 bases. The CDR3 has 12 amino acids. The germline V gene has CDR1 LNHDA and CDR2 SQIVND (reference sequence). J was trimmed by 10 bases and V by 5 bases; bases with no gene match: 5. CDR3 sequence: CASSVETGTIYF. The CDR3, as DNA: TGTGCCAGTAGTGTGGAGACAGGGACCATATATTTT.

The chain is built from TRBV6-1 and TRBJ1-1, with TRBD1 as a possible D gene (5 bases). This CDR3 contains 12 residues. The V end lost 1 base, the J end lost 9 bases, and 9 bases lay between the germline ends. Germline lookup yields CDR1 MNHNS and CDR2 SASEGT. The CDR3, as DNA: TGTGCCAGCAGTGAAGTATGGACACAAGCTTTCTTT. Residues: CASSEVWTQAFF.

The chain has TRBV6-1 and TRBJ1-5; the match to TRBD1 covers 7 bases. Germline loops: CDR1 MNHNS, CDR2 SASEGT. Germline trimming cut 2 bases from V and 6 bases from J; bases unmatched to any gene: 7. The CDR3 is 15 residues long. DNA for the CDR3: TGTGCCAGCAGTGAACGGCCTACAGGGGCTCAGCCCCAGCATTTT. Protein: CASSERPTGAQPQHF.

The rearrangement joins TRBV19 to TRBJ2-6, with 9 bases lining up with TRBD1. The junction had 2 bases not matched to a gene; V was cut back by 9 bases and J by 5 bases. This CDR3 is 13 amino acids long. The germline gives CDR1 LNHDA, CDR2 SQIVND (reference sequence). This chain's CDR3 is CASTGGWANVLTF. In DNA, the CDR3 is TGTGCCAGCACAGGGGGCTGGGCCAACGTCCTGACTTTC.